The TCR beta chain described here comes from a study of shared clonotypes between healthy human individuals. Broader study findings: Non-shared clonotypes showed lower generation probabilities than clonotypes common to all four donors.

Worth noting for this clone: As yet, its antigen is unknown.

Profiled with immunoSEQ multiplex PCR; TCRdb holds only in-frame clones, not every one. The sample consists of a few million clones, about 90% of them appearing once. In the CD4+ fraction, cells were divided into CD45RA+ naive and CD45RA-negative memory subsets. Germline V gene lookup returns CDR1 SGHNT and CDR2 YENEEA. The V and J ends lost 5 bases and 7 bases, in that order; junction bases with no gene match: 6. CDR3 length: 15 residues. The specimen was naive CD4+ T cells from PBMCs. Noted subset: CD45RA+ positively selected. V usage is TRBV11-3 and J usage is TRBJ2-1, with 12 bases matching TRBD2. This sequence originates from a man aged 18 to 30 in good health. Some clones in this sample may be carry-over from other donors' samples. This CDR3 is CASSPTSGRFNEQFF. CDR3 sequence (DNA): TGTGCCAGCAGCCCAACTAGCGGGAGGTTTAATGAGCAGTTCTTC.